What follows is one T cell receptor (beta chain) and its context. As handled by the study authors: Cell counts per sample came from amplifying reference gene primers. The assay was immunoSEQ multiplex PCR, and TCRdb's table has in-frame clones only and misses some. The DNA gave D and trimming, while V, J and clone size come from that table. The sample shows 360,000 or so clones, 88% of them seen only once. Per the germline V gene, CDR1 is SGHNT and CDR2 is YYREEE (reference sequence). V was pared by 0 bases and J by 4 bases, with 12 bases of the junction left unmatched. The CDR3 extends over 18 amino acids. These data belong to a study of blood T cell repertoires in COVID-19. Study background: Collection of acute and convalescent COVID-19 samples took place in the United States, Italy and Spain.

This TCR came from a woman aged 25-40 years who had been exposed to COVID-19. Sequencing was carried out using PBMCs or T cells enriched from blood (not recorded which). V gene TRBV5-4 combines with J gene TRBJ1-4, with 7 bases that match TRBD1. The CDR3 loop reads CASSLEGLTGKGNEKLFF. The CDR3 DNA follows: TGTGCCAGCAGCTTGGAAGGTTTGACAGGGAAGGGTAATGAAAAACTGTTTTTT. Full variable domain (missing parts from reference TRBV5-4 and TRBJ1-4): ETGVTQSPTHLIKTRGQQVTLRCSSQSGHNTVSWYQQALGQGPQFIFQYYREEENGRGNFPPRFSGLQFPNYSSELNVNALELDDSALYLCASSLEGLTGKGNEKLFFGSGTQLSVL.